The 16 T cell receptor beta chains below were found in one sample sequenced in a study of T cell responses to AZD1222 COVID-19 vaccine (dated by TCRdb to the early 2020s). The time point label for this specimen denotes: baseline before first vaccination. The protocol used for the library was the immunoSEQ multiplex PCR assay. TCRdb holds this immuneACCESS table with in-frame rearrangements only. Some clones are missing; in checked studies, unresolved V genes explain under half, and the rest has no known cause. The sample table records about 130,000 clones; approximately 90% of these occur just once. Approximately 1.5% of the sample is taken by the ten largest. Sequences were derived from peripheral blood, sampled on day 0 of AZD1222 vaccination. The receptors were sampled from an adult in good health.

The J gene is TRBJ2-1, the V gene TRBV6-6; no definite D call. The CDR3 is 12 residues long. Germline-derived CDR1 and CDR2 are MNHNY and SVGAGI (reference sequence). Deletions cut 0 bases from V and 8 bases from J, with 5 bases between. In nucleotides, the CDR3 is TGTGCCAGCAGTTACTCGCGCTATGAGCAGTTCTTC. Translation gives CASSYSRYEQFF.

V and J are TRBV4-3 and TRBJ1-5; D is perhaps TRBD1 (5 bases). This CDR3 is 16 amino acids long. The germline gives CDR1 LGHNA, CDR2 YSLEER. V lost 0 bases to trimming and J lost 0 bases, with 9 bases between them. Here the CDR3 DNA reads TGCGCCAGCAGCCAAGATCAGGGAGATAGCAATCAGCCCCAGCATTTT. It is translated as CASSQDQGDSNQPQHF.

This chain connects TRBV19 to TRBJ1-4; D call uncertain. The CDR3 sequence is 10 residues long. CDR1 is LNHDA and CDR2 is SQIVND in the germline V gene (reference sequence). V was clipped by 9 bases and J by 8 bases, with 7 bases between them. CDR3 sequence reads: CASSREKLFF. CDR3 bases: TGTGCCAGCAGCAGAGAAAAACTGTTTTTT.

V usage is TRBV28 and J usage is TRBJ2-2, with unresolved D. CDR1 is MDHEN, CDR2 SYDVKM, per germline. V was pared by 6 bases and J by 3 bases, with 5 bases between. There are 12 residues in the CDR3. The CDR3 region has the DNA TGTGCCAGCAGATTCGACACCGGGGAGCTGTTTTTT. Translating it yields CASRFDTGELFF.

CDR3 nucleotide sequence: TGTGCCAGCAGCCAACAGGATCCTAATGAAAAACTGTTTTTT. Translating it yields CASSQQDPNEKLFF. V gene TRBV28 combines with J gene TRBJ1-4; tentative D call: TRBD1 (5 bases). This CDR3 contains 14 residues. Between the trimmed V and J ends, which lost 6 bases and 3 bases, there was a span of 11 bases. The germline CDR1 and CDR2 sequences are MDHEN and SYDVKM.

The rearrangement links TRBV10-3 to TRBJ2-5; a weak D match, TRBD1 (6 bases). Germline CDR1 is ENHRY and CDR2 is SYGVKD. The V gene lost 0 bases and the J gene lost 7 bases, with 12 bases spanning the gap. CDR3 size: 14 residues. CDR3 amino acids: CAISESTGIGTQYF. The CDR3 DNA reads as TGTGCCATCAGTGAGTCGACAGGTATCGGGACCCAGTACTTC.

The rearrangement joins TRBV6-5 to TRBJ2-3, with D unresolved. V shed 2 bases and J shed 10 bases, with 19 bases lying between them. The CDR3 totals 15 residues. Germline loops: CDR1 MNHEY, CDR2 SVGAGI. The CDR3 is CASSYDADPFYPQYF. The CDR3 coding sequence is TGTGCCAGCAGTTACGACGCGGATCCGTTTTATCCGCAGTATTTT.

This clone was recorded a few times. The CDR3 region has the DNA TGTGCCAGCAGCACCCGGGGCAGCTATGGCTACACCTTC. This sequence encodes CASSTRGSYGYTF. The gene calls are TRBV21-1 and TRBJ1-2. TRBV21-1 is classified as a pseudogene. The CDR3 has 13 amino acids.

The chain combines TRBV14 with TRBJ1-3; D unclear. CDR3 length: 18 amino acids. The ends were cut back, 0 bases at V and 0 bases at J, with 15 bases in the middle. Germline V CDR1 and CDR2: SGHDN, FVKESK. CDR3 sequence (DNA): TGTGCCAGCAGCCAAGACTCAGGTGGGGTATACTCTGGAAACACCATATATTTT. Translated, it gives CASSQDSGGVYSGNTIYF.

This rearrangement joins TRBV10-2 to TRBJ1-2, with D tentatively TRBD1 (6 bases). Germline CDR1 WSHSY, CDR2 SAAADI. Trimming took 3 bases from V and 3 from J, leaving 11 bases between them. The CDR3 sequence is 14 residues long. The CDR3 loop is CASSESGEYYGYTF. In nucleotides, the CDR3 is TGCGCCAGCAGTGAATCAGGGGAATACTATGGCTACACCTTC.

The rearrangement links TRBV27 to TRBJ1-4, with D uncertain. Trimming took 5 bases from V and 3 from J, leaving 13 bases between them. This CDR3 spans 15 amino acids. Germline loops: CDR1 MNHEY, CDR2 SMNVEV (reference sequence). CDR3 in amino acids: CASSPREGANEKLFF. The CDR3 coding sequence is TGTGCCAGCAGTCCCCGGGAGGGAGCTAATGAAAAACTGTTTTTT. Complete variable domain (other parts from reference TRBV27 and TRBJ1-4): EAQVTQNPRYLITVTGKKLTVTCSQNMNHEYMSWYRQDPGLGLRQIYYSMNVEVTDKGDVPEGYKVSRKEKRNFPLILESPSPNQTSLYFCASSPREGANEKLFFGSGTQLSVL.

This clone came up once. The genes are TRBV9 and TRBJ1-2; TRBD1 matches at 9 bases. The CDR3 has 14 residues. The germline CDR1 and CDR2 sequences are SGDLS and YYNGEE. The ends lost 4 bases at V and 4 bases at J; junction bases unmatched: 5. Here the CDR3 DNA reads TGTGCCAGCAGCCTCGGGACAGGGCTCTATGGCTACACCTTC. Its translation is CASSLGTGLYGYTF.

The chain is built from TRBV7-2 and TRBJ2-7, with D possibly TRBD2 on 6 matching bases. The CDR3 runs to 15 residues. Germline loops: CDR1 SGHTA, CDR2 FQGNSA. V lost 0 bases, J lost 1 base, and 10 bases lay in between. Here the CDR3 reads CASSLAQGLSYEQYF. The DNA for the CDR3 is TGTGCCAGCAGCTTAGCGCAGGGACTGTCCTACGAGCAGTACTTC.

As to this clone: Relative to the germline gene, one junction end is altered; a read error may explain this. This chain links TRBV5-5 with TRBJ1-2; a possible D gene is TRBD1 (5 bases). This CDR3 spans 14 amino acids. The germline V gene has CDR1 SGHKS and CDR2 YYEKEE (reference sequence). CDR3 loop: CASSGTGGDYGYTF. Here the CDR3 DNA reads TGTGCCAGCAGCGGTACAGGAGGGGACTACGGCTACACCTTC.

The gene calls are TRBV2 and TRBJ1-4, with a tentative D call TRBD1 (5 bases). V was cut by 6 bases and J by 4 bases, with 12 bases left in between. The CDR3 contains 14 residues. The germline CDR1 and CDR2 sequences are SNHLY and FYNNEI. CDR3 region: CASRLQANNEKLFF. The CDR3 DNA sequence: TGTGCCAGCAGGCTACAGGCAAATAATGAAAAACTGTTTTTT.

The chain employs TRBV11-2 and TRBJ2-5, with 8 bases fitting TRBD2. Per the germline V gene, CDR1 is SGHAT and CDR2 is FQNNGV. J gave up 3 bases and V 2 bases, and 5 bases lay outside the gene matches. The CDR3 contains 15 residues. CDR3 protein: CASSLRGGLEETQYF. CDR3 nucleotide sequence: TGTGCCAGCAGCTTACGCGGGGGGCTTGAAGAGACCCAGTACTTC.